This passage covers 2 T cell receptor beta chains from one sample sequenced in a study of cytomegalovirus exposure and HLA in healthy donors. Primers for the PCR totalled 60 Vbeta and 13 Jbeta. The method was immunoSEQ multiplex PCR; TCRdb's version includes in-frame clones alone and lacks a portion of them. The table lists approximately 220,000 clones, approximately 80% of them singletons. The specimen was PBMCs. These receptors came from a girl aged 5 to 17 in good health and CMV-seronegative.

This clone was counted once. CDR3: CSARGRQEAFF. The CDR3 bases are TGCAGTGCTAGAGGCCGACAGGAAGCTTTCTTT. The chain has TRBV20-1 and TRBJ1-1, with D maybe TRBD1 (5 bases). The CDR3 runs 11 residues. Trimming left V 1 base short and J 8 bases short, with 8 bases between. Germline CDR1 reads DFQATT; CDR2 reads SNEGSKA (reference sequence).

The J gene is TRBJ2-7, the V gene TRBV28, with D perhaps matching TRBD1 (6 bases). CDR1 and CDR2 from the germline V gene are MDHEN and SYDVKM. The CDR3 contains 12 residues. V lost 8 bases and J 1 base, leaving 9 bases between the germline ends. The CDR3 protein is CASCDRSYEQYF. DNA of the CDR3: TGTGCCAGCTGTGACAGGTCCTACGAGCAGTACTTC.